The clone carrying this T cell receptor beta chain has just a few counts. The data belong to a study of CD8 T cells in ankylosing spondylitis. In germline, CDR1 is MGHRA, CDR2 YSYEKL. Losses at the gene ends were 0 bases for V and 3 bases for J; bases not matched to a gene: 5. The CDR3 has 16 amino acids. For TCR beta, libraries came from quantitative 5'-RACE with molecular barcodes. TCRdb processed the 5' RACE reads anew with MiXCR; each CDR3 protein has one entry. The table has about 350,000 distinct CDR3 sequences, 20% to 25% seen once; the top ten hold around 14%. The chain combines TRBV4-1 with TRBJ2-7, with TRBD1 identical over 10 bases. The clonotype comes from a male donor with ankylosing spondylitis or in good health (not recorded which). The source material was blood, either unsorted or a sorted T cell fraction (not recorded which). The CDR3 coding sequence is TGCGCCAGCAGCCAAGATTGGGACAGGGGCTACTACGAGCAGTACTTC. It encodes CASSQDWDRGYYEQYF.